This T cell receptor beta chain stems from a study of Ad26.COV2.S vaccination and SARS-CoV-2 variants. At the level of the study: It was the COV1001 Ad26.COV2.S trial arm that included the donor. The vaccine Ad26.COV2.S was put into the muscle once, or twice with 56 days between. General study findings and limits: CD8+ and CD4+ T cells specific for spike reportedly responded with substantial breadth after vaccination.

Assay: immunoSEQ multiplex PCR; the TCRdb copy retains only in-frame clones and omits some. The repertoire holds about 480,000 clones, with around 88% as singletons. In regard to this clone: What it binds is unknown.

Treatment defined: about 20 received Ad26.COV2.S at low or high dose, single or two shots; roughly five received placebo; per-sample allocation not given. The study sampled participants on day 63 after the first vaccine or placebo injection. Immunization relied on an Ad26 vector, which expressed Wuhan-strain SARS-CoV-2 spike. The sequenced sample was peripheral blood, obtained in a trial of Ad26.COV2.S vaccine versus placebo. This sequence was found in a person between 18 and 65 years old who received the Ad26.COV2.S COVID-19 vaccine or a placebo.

DNA for the CDR3: TGCAGCGCCGACCCTCGAGACAGCGGAGGAGAAGCTTTCTTT. Translating it yields CSADPRDSGGEAFF. The chain is built from TRBV29-1 and TRBJ1-1, with a weak D call TRBD1 (5 bases). V shed 7 bases and J shed 8 bases, with 23 bases lying between them. Germline V lookup: CDR1 SQVTM, CDR2 ANQGSEA. The CDR3 spans 14 residues.